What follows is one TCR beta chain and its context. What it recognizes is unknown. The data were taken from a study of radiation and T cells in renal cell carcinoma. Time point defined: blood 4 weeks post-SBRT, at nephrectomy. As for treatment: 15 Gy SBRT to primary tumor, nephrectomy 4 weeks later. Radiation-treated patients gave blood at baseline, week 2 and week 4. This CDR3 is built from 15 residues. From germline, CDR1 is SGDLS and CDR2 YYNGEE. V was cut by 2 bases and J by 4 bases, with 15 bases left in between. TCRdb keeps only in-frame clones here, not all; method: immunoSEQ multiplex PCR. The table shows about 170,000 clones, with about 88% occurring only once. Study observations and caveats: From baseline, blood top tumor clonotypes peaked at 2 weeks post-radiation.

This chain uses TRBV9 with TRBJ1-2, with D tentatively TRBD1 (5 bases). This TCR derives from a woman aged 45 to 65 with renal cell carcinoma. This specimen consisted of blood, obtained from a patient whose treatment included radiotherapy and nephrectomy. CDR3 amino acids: CASSVNQGGGYGYTF. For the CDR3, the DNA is TGTGCCAGCAGCGTGAATCAGGGAGGCGGCTATGGCTACACCTTC.